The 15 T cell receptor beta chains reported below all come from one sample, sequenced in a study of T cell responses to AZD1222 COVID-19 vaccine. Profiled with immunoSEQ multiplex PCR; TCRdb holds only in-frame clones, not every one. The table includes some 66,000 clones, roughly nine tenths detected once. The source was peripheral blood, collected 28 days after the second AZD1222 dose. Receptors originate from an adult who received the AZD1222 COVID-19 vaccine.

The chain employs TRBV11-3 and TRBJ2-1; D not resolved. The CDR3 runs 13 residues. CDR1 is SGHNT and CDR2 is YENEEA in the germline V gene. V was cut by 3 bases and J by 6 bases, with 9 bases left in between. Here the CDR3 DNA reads TGTGCCAGCAGCTTGGACGTCTCCAATGAGCAGTTCTTC. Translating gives CASSLDVSNEQFF.

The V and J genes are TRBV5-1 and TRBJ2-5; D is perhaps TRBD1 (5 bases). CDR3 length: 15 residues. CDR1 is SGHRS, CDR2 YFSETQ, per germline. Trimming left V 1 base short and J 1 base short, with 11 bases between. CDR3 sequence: CASSLQAGSQETQYF. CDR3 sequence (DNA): TGCGCCAGCAGCTTGCAGGCAGGGTCCCAAGAGACCCAGTACTTC.

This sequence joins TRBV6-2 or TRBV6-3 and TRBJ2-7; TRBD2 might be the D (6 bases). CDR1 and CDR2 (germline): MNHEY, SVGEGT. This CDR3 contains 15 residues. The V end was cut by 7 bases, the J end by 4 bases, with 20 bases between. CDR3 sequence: CASTPLSRDLYEQYF. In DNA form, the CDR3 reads TGTGCCAGCACCCCCCTCTCGCGGGACTTGTACGAGCAGTACTTC.

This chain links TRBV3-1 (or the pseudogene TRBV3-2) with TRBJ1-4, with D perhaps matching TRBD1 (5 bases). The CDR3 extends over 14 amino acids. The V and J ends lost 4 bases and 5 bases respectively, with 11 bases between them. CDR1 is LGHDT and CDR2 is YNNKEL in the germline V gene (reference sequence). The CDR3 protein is CASSRWDGNEKLFF. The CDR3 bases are TGTGCCAGCAGCCGATGGGACGGAAATGAAAAACTGTTTTTT.

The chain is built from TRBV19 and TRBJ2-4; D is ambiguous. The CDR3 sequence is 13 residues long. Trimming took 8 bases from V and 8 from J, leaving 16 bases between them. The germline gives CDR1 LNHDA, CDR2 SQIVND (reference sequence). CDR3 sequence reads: CASSEVRLDIQYF. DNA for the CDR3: TGTGCCAGTTCTGAGGTCCGTTTGGACATTCAGTACTTC.

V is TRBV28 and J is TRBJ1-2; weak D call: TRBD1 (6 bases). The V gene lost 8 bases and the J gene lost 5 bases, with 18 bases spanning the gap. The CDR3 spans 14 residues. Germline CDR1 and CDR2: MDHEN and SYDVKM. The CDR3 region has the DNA TGTGCCAGCTCGGGGGCAGGGAGAATTTATGGCTACACCTTC. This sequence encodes CASSGAGRIYGYTF.

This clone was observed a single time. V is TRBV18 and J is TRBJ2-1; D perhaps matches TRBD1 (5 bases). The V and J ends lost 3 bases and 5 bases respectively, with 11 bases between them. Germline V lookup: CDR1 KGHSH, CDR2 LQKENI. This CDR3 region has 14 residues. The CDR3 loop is CASSPGLGDNEQFF. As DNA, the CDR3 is TGTGCCAGCTCACCGGGTTTAGGGGACAATGAGCAGTTCTTC.

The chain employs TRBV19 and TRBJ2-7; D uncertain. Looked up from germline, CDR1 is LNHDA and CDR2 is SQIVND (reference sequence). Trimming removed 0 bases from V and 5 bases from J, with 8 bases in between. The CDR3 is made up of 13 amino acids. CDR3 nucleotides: TGTGCCAGTAGTATAGAAAAAAACAACGAGCAGTACTTC. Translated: CASSIEKNNEQYF.

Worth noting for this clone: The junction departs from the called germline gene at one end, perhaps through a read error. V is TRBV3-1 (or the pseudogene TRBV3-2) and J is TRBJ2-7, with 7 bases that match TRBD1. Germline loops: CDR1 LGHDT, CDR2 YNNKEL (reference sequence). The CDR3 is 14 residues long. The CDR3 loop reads CASTQNRGSSEQYF. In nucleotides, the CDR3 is TGTGCCAGCACCCAAAACAGGGGTTCATCTGAGCAGTACTTC.

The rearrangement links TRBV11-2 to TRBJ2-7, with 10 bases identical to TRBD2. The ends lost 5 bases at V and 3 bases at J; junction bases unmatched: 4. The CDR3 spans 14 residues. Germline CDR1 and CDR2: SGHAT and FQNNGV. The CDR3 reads CASSEGLANYEQYF. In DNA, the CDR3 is TGTGCCAGCAGCGAGGGACTAGCGAACTACGAGCAGTACTTC. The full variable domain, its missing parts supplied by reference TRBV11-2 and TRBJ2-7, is EAGVAQSPRYKIIEKRQSVAFWCNPISGHATLYWYQQILGQGPKLLIQFQNNGVVDDSQLPKDRFSAERLKGVDSTLKIQPAKLEDSAVYLCASSEGLANYEQYFGPGTRLTVT.

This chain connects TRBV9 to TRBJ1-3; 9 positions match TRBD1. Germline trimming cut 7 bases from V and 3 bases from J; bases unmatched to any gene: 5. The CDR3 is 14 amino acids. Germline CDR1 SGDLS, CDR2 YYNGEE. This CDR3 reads CASGQGLFGNTIYF. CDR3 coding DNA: TGTGCCAGCGGACAGGGGCTGTTTGGAAACACCATATATTTT.

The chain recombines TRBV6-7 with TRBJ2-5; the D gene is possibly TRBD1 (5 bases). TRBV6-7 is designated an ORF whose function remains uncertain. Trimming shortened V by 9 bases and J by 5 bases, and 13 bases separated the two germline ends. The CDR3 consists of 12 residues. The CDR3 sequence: CARTAGMETQYF. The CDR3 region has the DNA TGTGCCAGGACCGCAGGGATGGAGACCCAGTACTTC.

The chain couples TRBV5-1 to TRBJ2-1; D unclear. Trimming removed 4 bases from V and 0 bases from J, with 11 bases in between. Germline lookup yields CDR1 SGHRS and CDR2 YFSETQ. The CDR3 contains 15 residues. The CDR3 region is CASSLSPVSYNEQFF. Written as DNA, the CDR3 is TGCGCCAGCAGCCTTAGCCCAGTCTCCTACAATGAGCAGTTCTTC.

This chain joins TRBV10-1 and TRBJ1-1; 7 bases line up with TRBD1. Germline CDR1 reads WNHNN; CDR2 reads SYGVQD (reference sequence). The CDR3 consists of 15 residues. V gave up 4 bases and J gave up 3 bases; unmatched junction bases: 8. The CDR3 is CASSAGGRGDTEAFF. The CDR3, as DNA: TGCGCCAGCAGTGCGGGGGGCAGGGGGGACACTGAAGCTTTCTTT.

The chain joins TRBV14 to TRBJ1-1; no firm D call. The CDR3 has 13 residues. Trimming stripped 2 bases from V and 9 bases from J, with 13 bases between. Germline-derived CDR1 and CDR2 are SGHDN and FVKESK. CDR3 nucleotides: TGTGCCAGCAGCCAACAAGCCGCTGTGAAAGCTTTCTTT. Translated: CASSQQAAVKAFF.